A single sample gave rise to the 27 T cell receptor beta chains below, sequenced in a study of persistence of HIV-infected CD4 T cells. Their target antigens are unknown. The immunoSEQ assay was version 4, run in survey mode. Method: immunoSEQ multiplex PCR; TCRdb's copy keeps in-frame clones and lacks some. The sample comprises 46,000 or so clones, more than 70% of which are singletons, and 3% rests with the top ten. Lysates of CMV-infected fibroblasts at around 9.8 ug/mL stimulated these cells. Memory cells lacking CD40L and CD69 with high CD45RO were sorted. Specimen: CD4+ T cells sorted from PBMCs after roughly 18-hour stimulation, collected from a patient who received antiretroviral therapy. The receptors derive from an adult man with HIV who was CMV-seropositive.

CDR3 sequence (DNA): TGTGCCAGCAGCCCCAGACTAGCGGGGGTTCAAGAGACCCAGTACTTC. Amino acid sequence: CASSPRLAGVQETQYF. The chain carries TRBV11-2 and TRBJ2-5; 12 bases fit TRBD2. Germline V CDR1 and CDR2: SGHAT, FQNNGV. The CDR3 runs 16 residues. J lost 2 bases, V lost 5 bases, and 6 bases had no gene match. The variable domain in full, with the rest retrieved from reference TRBV11-2 and TRBJ2-5, is EAGVAQSPRYKIIEKRQSVAFWCNPISGHATLYWYQQILGQGPKLLIQFQNNGVVDDSQLPKDRFSAERLKGVDSTLKIQPAKLEDSAVYLCASSPRLAGVQETQYFGPGTRLLVL.

This rearrangement joins TRBV6-5 to TRBJ2-3, with D unclear. Germline lookup yields CDR1 MNHEY and CDR2 SVGAGI. V was cut by 6 bases and J by 2 bases, with 15 bases left in between. This CDR3 region has 15 residues. CDR3 sequence: CASSGDGFNTDTQYF. CDR3 in DNA: TGTGCCAGCAGCGGTGACGGCTTCAACACAGATACGCAGTATTTT.

This clone is deemed medium-sized. V is TRBV6-5 and J is TRBJ1-2; TRBD1 agrees at 8 bases. The trim removed 6 bases at V and 6 bases at J, leaving 12 bases unmatched. The CDR3 spans 15 residues. Per germline, CDR1 MNHEY and CDR2 SVGAGI. For the CDR3, the DNA is TGTGCCAGCAGACGACAGGGGAAAGAGGGGGATGGCTACACCTTC. Translated: CASRRQGKEGDGYTF.

The chain is built from TRBV7-6 and TRBJ2-1, with D unclear. V was trimmed by 3 bases and J by 6 bases, leaving 9 bases between them. In germline, CDR1 is SGHVS, CDR2 FNYEAQ. The CDR3 totals 13 residues. This CDR3 reads CASSFRTGNEQFF. In DNA, the CDR3 is TGTGCCAGCAGCTTCCGAACTGGCAATGAGCAGTTCTTC.

V gene TRBV6-6 combines with J gene TRBJ2-5; D not resolved. Trimming stripped 3 bases from V and 7 bases from J, with 15 bases between. This CDR3 has 14 residues. Germline lookup yields CDR1 MNHNY and CDR2 SVGAGI (reference sequence). The CDR3 nucleotides are TGTGCCAGCAGTTATAATGGGCAACCAGGGACCCAGTACTTC. It translates to CASSYNGQPGTQYF.

The table lists this clone with a few counts. The CDR3 loop is CAWSIAGPYRSSPLHF. In DNA, the CDR3 is TGTGCCTGGAGTATCGCGGGGCCTTATAGGAGTTCACCCCTCCACTTT. The chain has TRBV30 and TRBJ1-6; D is possibly TRBD1 (5 bases). Germline lookup yields CDR1 GTSNPN and CDR2 SVGIG (reference sequence). Trimming shortened V by 2 bases and J by 9 bases, and 20 bases separated the two germline ends. The CDR3 contains 16 residues.

There are a few counts of this clone. The V and J genes are TRBV2 and TRBJ1-1; D is perhaps TRBD1 (6 bases). The CDR3 consists of 15 residues. Germline CDR1 reads SNHLY; CDR2 reads FYNNEI. Trimming took off 2 bases at V and 1 base at J, with 11 bases between the two ends. CDR3 protein: CASSETRQANTEAFF. The CDR3 DNA sequence: TGTGCCAGCAGTGAAACGAGACAGGCGAACACTGAAGCTTTCTTT.

This clone showed up just once. CDR3 coding DNA: TGTGCCAGCAGCAAAGAACGGGCAGCCGAACCCCTCCTCAATCAGCCCCAGCATTTT. Residues: CASSKERAAEPLLNQPQHF. The gene calls are TRBV21-1 and TRBJ1-5. TRBV21-1 is described as a pseudogene. The CDR3 runs to 19 residues.

The rearrangement joins TRBV5-6 to TRBJ1-2, with D perhaps matching TRBD1 (6 bases). The V end was cut by 7 bases, the J end by 1 base, with 11 bases between. The germline V gene has CDR1 SGHDT and CDR2 YYEEEE. This CDR3 is built from 13 residues. Written as DNA, the CDR3 is TGTGCCAGCGGTAACAGGGTTAACTATGGCTACACCTTC. Translating gives CASGNRVNYGYTF. Drawing the rest from reference TRBV5-6 and TRBJ1-2, the complete variable domain is DAGVTQSPTHLIKTRGQQVTLRCSPKSGHDTVSWYQQALGQGPQFIFQYYEEEERQRGNFPDRFSGHQFPNYSSELNVNALLLGDSALYLCASGNRVNYGYTFGSGTRLTVV.

This chain links TRBV10-2 with TRBJ1-4; no firm D call. Germline loops: CDR1 WSHSY, CDR2 SAAADI. This CDR3 spans 11 amino acids. Deletions cut 8 bases from V and 4 bases from J, with 5 bases between. CDR3 bases: TGCGCCAGCCAGAATAATGAAAAACTGTTTTTT. Its translation is CASQNNEKLFF.

The rearrangement joins TRBV10-3 to TRBJ1-2; TRBD1 aligns across 8 bases. Germline CDR1 ENHRY, CDR2 SYGVKD. The CDR3 is 14 amino acids. Unmatched junction bases numbered 9, after V lost 4 bases and J lost 8 bases. The CDR3 bases are TGTGCCATCAGTGGGGGATTGGACAGGGTAGGCTACACCTTC. Its protein is CAISGGLDRVGYTF.

This chain uses TRBV2 with TRBJ1-2; 7 bases are a match to TRBD1. This CDR3 has 14 residues. With 5 bases clipped from V and 8 bases from J, the junction kept 11 bases outside the gene matches. Germline V gene lookup returns CDR1 SNHLY and CDR2 FYNNEI. The CDR3 nucleotides are TGTGCCAGCAGTAGACAGGGCTGGGGCACCGGCTACACCTTC. It is translated as CASSRQGWGTGYTF.

V gene TRBV7-8 combines with J gene TRBJ1-1; 7 bases align to TRBD1. Germline trimming cut 2 bases from V and 2 bases from J; bases unmatched to any gene: 5. Germline loops: CDR1 SGHVS, CDR2 FQNEAQ. This CDR3 is 15 amino acids long. The CDR3: CASSLLGTDNTEAFF. CDR3 DNA sequence: TGTGCCAGCAGCTTATTGGGGACAGACAACACTGAAGCTTTCTTT.

This rearrangement joins TRBV7-9 to TRBJ2-1, with 8 bases matching TRBD1. CDR1 and CDR2 (germline): SEHNR, FQNEAQ (reference sequence). After removal of 2 bases from V and 6 bases from J, the junction contained 6 bases not matched to a gene. The CDR3 runs 15 residues. In DNA form, the CDR3 reads TGTGCCAGCAGCTTACCGACAGGGGCCCTCAATGAGCAGTTCTTC. Its translation is CASSLPTGALNEQFF. The entire variable domain, with the rest obtained from reference TRBV7-9 and TRBJ2-1, is as follows: DTGVSQNPRHKITKRGQNVTFRCDPISEHNRLYWYRQTLGQGPEFLTYFQNEAQLEKSRLLSDRFSAERPKGSFSTLEIQRTEQGDSAMYLCASSLPTGALNEQFFGPGTRLTVL.

The V and J genes are TRBV5-1 and TRBJ2-1, with D unresolved. Trimming shortened V by 0 bases and J by 6 bases, and 4 bases separated the two germline ends. The CDR3 spans 12 residues. Germline V gene data show CDR1 as SGHRS and CDR2 as YFSETQ. The CDR3 spells CASSLAFNEQFF. The CDR3 bases are TGCGCCAGCAGCTTGGCCTTCAATGAGCAGTTCTTC.

This clone was counted a few times. The chain carries TRBV5-1 and TRBJ2-1, with 7 bases that match TRBD1. This CDR3 contains 18 residues. The germline CDR1 and CDR2 sequences are SGHRS and YFSETQ. With 4 bases clipped from V and 0 bases from J, the junction kept 13 bases outside the gene matches. The CDR3, as DNA: TGCGCCAGCAGCCAGCCCCGGGACAGCAAAAGCTCCTACAATGAGCAGTTCTTC. Translating it yields CASSQPRDSKSSYNEQFF. Complete variable domain (other parts from reference TRBV5-1 and TRBJ2-1): KAGVTQTPRYLIKTRGQQVTLSCSPISGHRSVSWYQQTPGQGLQFLFEYFSETQRNKGNFPGRFSGRQFSNSRSEMNVSTLELGDSALYLCASSQPRDSKSSYNEQFFGPGTRLTVL.

The chain couples TRBV2 to TRBJ2-5; D unclear. V shed 7 bases and J shed 1 base, with 10 bases lying between them. Looked up from germline, CDR1 is SNHLY and CDR2 is FYNNEI. The CDR3 runs to 13 residues. CDR3 sequence reads: CASKLNSQETQYF. CDR3 coding DNA: TGTGCCAGCAAACTAAACAGCCAAGAGACCCAGTACTTC.

The chain carries TRBV5-5 and TRBJ2-7, with D possibly being TRBD2 (5 bases). The CDR3 sequence is 15 residues long. V lost 0 bases, J lost 2 bases, and 12 bases lay in between. The germline gives CDR1 SGHKS, CDR2 YYEKEE (reference sequence). CDR3 bases: TGTGCCAGCAGCTTGGCCTCAGCGGTTACCTACGAGCAGTACTTC. As protein: CASSLASAVTYEQYF.

The chain uses TRBV9 and TRBJ2-7, with TRBD2 as a possible D gene (5 bases). Trimming shortened V by 0 bases and J by 2 bases, and 15 bases separated the two germline ends. CDR1 and CDR2 (germline): SGDLS, YYNGEE. This CDR3 is 16 amino acids long. The CDR3 spells CASSVGHGGSAYEQYF. Written as DNA, the CDR3 is TGTGCCAGCAGCGTAGGTCACGGCGGGTCAGCCTACGAGCAGTACTTC. Combining the CDR3 with reference TRBV9 and TRBJ2-7 gives the whole variable domain DSGVTQTPKHLITATGQRVTLRCSPRSGDLSVYWYQQSLDQGLQFLIQYYNGEERAKGNILERFSAQQFPDLHSELNLSSLELGDSALYFCASSVGHGGSAYEQYFGPGTRLTVT.

This clone turned up a few times. The J gene is TRBJ2-1, the V gene TRBV11-3; 13 nucleotides line up with TRBD2. Germline assignment: CDR1 SGHNT and CDR2 YENEEA. This CDR3 comprises 15 residues. V trimming: 4 bases; J trimming: 7 bases; junction bases outside the gene matches: 4. This chain's CDR3 is CASSSTSGRWNEQFF. DNA of the CDR3: TGTGCCAGCAGCTCGACTAGCGGGAGGTGGAATGAGCAGTTCTTC.

The chain uses TRBV7-2 and TRBJ2-1; 8 nucleotides agree with TRBD2. The CDR3 consists of 13 residues. Germline-derived CDR1 and CDR2 are SGHTA and FQGNSA. V dropped 5 bases and J dropped 7; count of bases not matched to a gene: 4. CDR3 sequence reads: CASSLQRENEQFF. The DNA for the CDR3 is TGTGCCAGCAGCCTGCAGCGGGAGAATGAGCAGTTCTTC.

The V and J genes are TRBV5-4 and TRBJ1-2; 9 bases fit TRBD1. Germline V gene lookup returns CDR1 SGHNT and CDR2 YYREEE (reference sequence). This CDR3 comprises 15 residues. J lost 6 bases, V lost 6 bases, and 12 bases had no gene match. This CDR3 reads CASTQGALYGDGYTF. The CDR3 DNA follows: TGTGCCAGCACACAGGGGGCATTATACGGCGATGGCTACACCTTC.

The chain employs TRBV19 and TRBJ2-7; either TRBD1 or TRBD2 may fit D (5 bases each). Per germline, CDR1 LNHDA and CDR2 SQIVND (reference sequence). This CDR3 comprises 15 residues. V lost 6 bases to trimming and J lost 5 bases, with 20 bases between them. CDR3 in DNA: TGTGCCAGTAGCCCTATTGGGGGAAAGAGCCACGAGCAGTACTTC. Its protein product is CASSPIGGKSHEQYF.

The V gene is TRBV10-3, the J gene TRBJ1-5, with D unclear. V was pared by 0 bases and J by 1 base, with 16 bases between. The CDR3 covers 18 residues. CDR1 and CDR2 from the germline V gene are ENHRY and SYGVKD. CDR3 region: CAISESSGRVGSNQPQHF. As DNA, the CDR3 is TGTGCCATCAGTGAGTCTAGCGGTAGAGTAGGGAGCAATCAGCCCCAGCATTTT.

The chain recombines TRBV5-6 with TRBJ2-7; the D is unclear. The length of the CDR3 is 14 residues. From germline, CDR1 is SGHDT and CDR2 YYEEEE. V was trimmed by 0 bases and J by 6 bases, leaving 13 bases between them. Here the CDR3 DNA reads TGTGCCAGCAGCTTGGGTAATGTCGTGGGCGAGCAGTACTTC. It yields the protein CASSLGNVVGEQYF.

This chain links TRBV6-2 or TRBV6-3 with TRBJ2-1; TRBD1 aligns across 8 bases. Germline V gene sequence: CDR1 MNHEY, CDR2 SVGEGT. V lost 0 bases and J lost 0; bases outside the gene matches: 7. This CDR3 contains 18 residues. CDR3 bases: TGTGCCAGCAGTTACTCGTCAGGGGGCCCGAGCTCCTACAATGAGCAGTTCTTC. Translating it yields CASSYSSGGPSSYNEQFF.

This rearrangement joins TRBV19 to TRBJ2-1; 7 bases align to TRBD2. The CDR3 has 14 residues. CDR1 is LNHDA, CDR2 SQIVND, per germline (reference sequence). V shed 3 bases, J shed 7 bases, and the junction held 6 bases outside the gene matches. This CDR3 is CASSMAGARNEQFF. The CDR3 nucleotides are TGTGCCAGTAGTATGGCGGGAGCTCGGAATGAGCAGTTCTTC.